A single sample gave rise to the 5 T cell receptor beta chains below, sequenced in a study of blood T cell repertoires in COVID-19. Repertoires were generated with immunoSEQ multiplex PCR, while TCRdb's copy carries only in-frame clones and drops some. Counted here are some 100,000 clones, more than 65% occurring once; the ten biggest clones make up 7.9%. The source material was peripheral blood. The receptors were gathered from a woman older than 75 with active or convalescent COVID-19.

The V gene is TRBV28, the J gene TRBJ2-2; D is possibly TRBD2 (6 bases). The CDR3 has 14 residues. Trimming stripped 7 bases from V and 4 bases from J, with 13 bases between. Germline values: CDR1 MDHEN, CDR2 SYDVKM. The CDR3 DNA is TGTGCCAGCAATACGGGAGTTCCCACCGGGGAGCTGTTTTTT. Amino acid sequence: CASNTGVPTGELFF.

J is TRBJ1-5 and V is TRBV2, with D perhaps matching TRBD1 (5 bases). The CDR3 extends over 14 amino acids. CDR1 is SNHLY and CDR2 is FYNNEI in the germline V gene. Trimming shortened V by 5 bases and J by 0 bases, and 8 bases separated the two germline ends. The CDR3 reads CASSRQNSNQPQHF. CDR3 nucleotide sequence: TGTGCCAGCAGTCGACAGAATAGCAATCAGCCCCAGCATTTT.

This clone appeared once. This sequence joins TRBV6-2 or TRBV6-3 and TRBJ1-5; D possibly corresponds to TRBD1 (5 bases). The CDR3 has 14 residues. Trimming stripped 2 bases from V and 3 bases from J, with 8 bases between. Per the germline V gene, CDR1 is MNHEY and CDR2 is SVGEGT. CDR3 region: CASSYPGLNQPQHF. In nucleotides, the CDR3 is TGTGCCAGCAGTTACCCAGGGCTCAATCAGCCCCAGCATTTT.

Only a few counts were recorded for this clone. This chain connects TRBV18 to TRBJ2-7; 12 bases are shared with TRBD1. V lost 5 bases and J lost 6; bases outside the gene matches: 8. The CDR3 has 15 residues. Germline assignment: CDR1 KGHSH and CDR2 LQKENI. The CDR3 bases are TGTGCCAGCTCATGGGGGACAGGGGGCTCCAGCGAGCAGTACTTC. Translated: CASSWGTGGSSEQYF.

The chain couples TRBV19 to TRBJ2-7, with 14 nucleotides matching TRBD2. CDR3 length: 16 residues. Germline-derived CDR1 and CDR2 are LNHDA and SQIVND (reference sequence). J gave up 7 bases and V 4 bases, and 9 bases lay outside the gene matches. CDR3: CASSTRGTSGRREQYF. The DNA of the CDR3 is TGTGCCAGTAGTACCAGGGGGACTAGCGGGAGAAGGGAGCAGTACTTC.